The T cell receptor beta chain described here comes from a study of T cell clones after liver transplantation (dated by TCRdb to 2018 to 2020). Background on the whole study: The samples were obtained from ITN030ST, a randomized trial that attempted immunosuppression withdrawal within 2 years after liver transplantation. Donor-reactive T cell clones were identified by TCRbeta sequencing after a pre-transplant mixed lymphocyte reaction and then tracked in post-transplant blood. Third party-reactive TCRbeta sequences were also identified from pre-transplant MLRs to serve as an antigen-independent comparator for donor-reactive sequences. Three of the eight recipients were HCV-positive; the others were transplanted for non-autoimmune, non-viral indications. Until randomization at 12-24 months post-transplant, subjects were given standard immunosuppression, with no induction therapy. To count as tolerant, a recipient had to stay completely off immunosuppression for at least one year without liver enzymes climbing beyond twice the upper limit of normal. A cohort of 8 liver transplant recipients was studied, of whom 3 were classified as tolerant and 5 as non-tolerant.

Only a few counts were recorded for this clone. Its antigen target is currently unknown. No base-level quality is on record; no much larger clone is a single base apart. Frozen genomic DNA underwent high-throughput TCRbeta CDR3 sequencing by immunoSEQ, including PCR amplification, mapping, bias correction and internal controls. As for the original processing: Only productive rearrangements were retained, and each unique TCRbeta sequence was defined by its CDR3 nucleotide sequence together with its V and J gene. For a sequence to be called donor-reactive, it needed a frequency of at least 0.01% and at least 5-fold expansion in CFSE-low cells compared with unstimulated pre-transplant cells. To ensure at least 90% detection power, minimum frequency thresholds were set for each subject based on that subject's lowest-template unstimulated sample. Jensen-Shannon divergence between the top 1000 TCRbeta sequences post-transplant and pre-transplant was used to measure repertoire turnover. Changes in detection of donor-reactive sequences were tested with two-sided Fisher's exact tests. Drawn from immuneACCESS, this table holds only the in-frame rearrangements with V and J called that TCRdb kept. Clones are partly lost; checked studies trace under half to an unresolved V gene and leave the rest unexplained. That table is the source of V, J and clone size, and D and trimming were worked out from the DNA. This sample holds over 5,000 clones; roughly 29% were observed only once. The ten most abundant clones make up 16% of the sample.

The CDR3 covers 15 residues, taking in both the cysteine and the phenylalanine. This entry keeps only the CDR3 DNA: 45 bases, framed from base 1. Between the V and J ends, shortened by 7 bases and 4 bases respectively, the junction contains 19 bases. From the germline V gene, CDR1 is MNHNS and CDR2 is SASEGT. Summary of the overall study and its limitations: Conclusions were preliminary, limited by small, heterogeneous patient numbers and non-standardized post-transplant time points. Donor-reactive sequences decreased more than third party-reactive sequences, which suggests partial antigen-specific deletion that was not related to withdrawal success. Once repertoire turnover was taken into account, donor-reactive detection showed a significant reduction for CD4 in 7 of 8 subjects and for CD8 in 8 of 8. Circulating donor-reactive CD4 TCRbeta sequences fell significantly post-transplant in most of the 8 subjects, irrespective of tolerance or HCV status. Low numbers of available donor cells limited the measurable donor-reactive repertoire in a couple of subjects. Without allograft tissue specimens, donor-reactive T cells may have migrated into the graft rather than being deleted.

Alloreactive TCRbeta sequences were defined by sequencing of proliferating CFSE-low cells from the MLR. In the CFSE-MLRs, pre-transplant recipient cells were stimulated with donor PBMCs, splenocytes or lymph node cells, or with third-party PBMCs. All 8 studied subjects were randomized to withdrawal of immunosuppression. The Qiagen DNeasy Blood and Tissue Kit was used for isolation of genomic DNA. The source material was CD4+ T cells from cultured PBMCs. This receptor was identified in a human patient who received a liver transplant. Where a transplant has occurred, the graft donor may have supplied some of the T cells. The rearrangement combines TRBV6-1 with TRBJ1-1, and possibly TRBD1, on 5 matching bases. In nucleotides, the sequence is TGTGCCAGCAACCTTGCTTTGGGGCTCAGCACTGAAGCTTTCTTT. It codes for CASNLALGLSTEAFF.